Below are 21 T cell receptor beta chains sequenced from a single sample in a study of shared clonotypes between healthy human individuals. Generated by immunoSEQ multiplex PCR, the TCRdb table keeps only in-frame clones and is missing some. Of around 2,000,000 clones in the sample, roughly 96% are singletons; the top ten hold 0.1% to 0.15%. Sequencing input: naive CD4+ T cells sorted from blood. The subset is: CD45RA+ positively selected. These TCRs come from a man younger than 30 in good health.

The chain uses TRBV10-3 and TRBJ1-1, with 8 bases aligning to TRBD1. J gave up 3 bases and V 3 bases, and 6 bases lay outside the gene matches. This CDR3 region has 15 residues. Germline-derived CDR1 and CDR2 are ENHRY and SYGVKD. The DNA for the CDR3 is TGTGCCATCAGTGAAGACAGGGGTACCTACACTGAAGCTTTCTTT. Its translation is CAISEDRGTYTEAFF.

V is TRBV10-3 and J is TRBJ2-7; the match to TRBD2 covers 7 bases. The CDR3 consists of 15 residues. Germline CDR1 and CDR2: ENHRY and SYGVKD. Germline trimming cut 2 bases from V and 3 bases from J; bases unmatched to any gene: 7. CDR3 DNA sequence: TGTGCCATCAGTGAGAGGGTGGCTAGCGGCTACGAGCAGTACTTC. It is translated as CAISERVASGYEQYF.

V gene TRBV20-1 combines with J gene TRBJ2-7; D uncertain. The CDR3 runs 11 residues. Trimming left V 7 bases short and J 3 bases short, with 10 bases between. Germline V gene lookup returns CDR1 DFQATT and CDR2 SNEGSKA (reference sequence). CDR3 in amino acids: CSGRGDYEQYF. DNA for the CDR3: TGCAGTGGAAGAGGCGACTACGAGCAGTACTTC.

The J gene is TRBJ1-2, the V gene TRBV4-2, with a tentative D call TRBD1 (5 bases). This CDR3 has 16 amino acids. Per the germline V gene, CDR1 is LGHNA and CDR2 is YNFKEQ. V was clipped by 0 bases and J by 6 bases, with 17 bases between them. The CDR3 here is CASSQDRDRDWDGYTF. The CDR3 DNA sequence: TGTGCCAGCAGCCAAGATAGGGACCGGGACTGGGATGGCTACACCTTC.

The V gene is TRBV6-5, the J gene TRBJ2-1; tentatively, D is TRBD1 (5 bases). This CDR3 has 12 residues. V was trimmed by 9 bases and J by 3 bases, leaving 9 bases between them. The germline V gene encodes CDR1 MNHEY and CDR2 SVGAGI. Here the CDR3 DNA reads TGTGCCAGTCACAGGAACTACAATGAGCAGTTCTTC. Encoded protein: CASHRNYNEQFF.

For this clone: The sample holds other DNA sequences that translate to the same CDR3. The V and J genes are TRBV7-2 and TRBJ2-1, with TRBD2 matching over 10 bases. The CDR3 loop spans 16 amino acids. Germline loops: CDR1 SGHTA, CDR2 FQGNSA. V was pared by 0 bases and J by 7 bases, with 6 bases of the junction left unmatched. The CDR3 is CASSLAGLAGVNEQFF. CDR3 nucleotides: TGTGCCAGCAGCTTAGCTGGCCTAGCGGGAGTGAATGAGCAGTTCTTC.

The chain joins TRBV18 to TRBJ1-1; 7 nucleotides match TRBD1. The CDR3 consists of 14 residues. Germline values: CDR1 KGHSH, CDR2 LQKENI. After removal of 4 bases from V and 1 base from J, the junction contained 3 bases not matched to a gene. In DNA, the CDR3 is TGTGCCAGCTCACTACAGGGGACGAACACTGAAGCTTTCTTT. This codes for CASSLQGTNTEAFF.

CDR3 bases: TGTGCCAGTCGCCAGCGGGACAATGAGCAGTTCTTC. As protein: CASRQRDNEQFF. The J gene is TRBJ2-1, the V gene TRBV5-4; D may be TRBD2 (6 bases). Trimming left V 8 bases short and J 5 bases short, with 11 bases between. The CDR3 loop spans 12 amino acids. Germline-derived CDR1 and CDR2 are SGHNT and YYREEE (reference sequence).

This sequence joins TRBV6-7 and TRBJ2-5, with D possibly TRBD1 on 5 matching bases. TRBV6-7 is labeled an ORF, and its function is uncertain. The CDR3 has 15 amino acids. The V end lost 0 bases, the J end lost 4 bases, and 12 bases lay between the germline ends. The CDR3 reads CASSYSQGLPETQYF. The CDR3 nucleotides read TGTGCCAGCAGTTACTCCCAGGGTCTCCCAGAGACCCAGTACTTC.

The rearrangement joins TRBV9 to TRBJ2-3; TRBD2 matches 9 bases. The CDR3 has 17 residues. Germline V CDR1 and CDR2: SGDLS, YYNGEE. V lost 0 bases and J lost 0; bases outside the gene matches: 5. CDR3 bases: TGTGCCAGCAGCGTAGCTTCCCTAGCGGGGAGCACAGATACGCAGTATTTT. This gives the protein CASSVASLAGSTDTQYF.

The chain recombines TRBV7-8 with TRBJ1-1, with D unresolved. The germline V and J ends were trimmed by 1 base and 0 bases, with 9 bases remaining between them. The length of the CDR3 is 15 residues. CDR1 is SGHVS and CDR2 is FQNEAQ in the germline V gene. The CDR3 spells CASSLEGRMNTEAFF. The CDR3 DNA reads TGTGCCAGCAGCTTAGAAGGACGGATGAACACTGAAGCTTTCTTT.

The V and J genes are TRBV10-3 and TRBJ1-1; D ambiguous. Germline-derived CDR1 and CDR2 are ENHRY and SYGVKD. The CDR3 is made up of 11 amino acids. V was shortened by 2 bases and J by 6 bases, with 4 bases between the two germline ends. CDR3 DNA: TGTGCCATCAGTGAGGAGGCTGAAGCTTTCTTT. It encodes CAISEEAEAFF.

The CDR3 DNA is TGTGCCAGCAGCACGGGTGGGGGCACGGTGGGGTCCTACGAGCAGTACTTC. Translated: CASSTGGGTVGSYEQYF. The chain employs TRBV5-4 and TRBJ2-7, with D tentatively TRBD1 (6 bases). The ends were cut back, 4 bases at V and 1 base at J, with 21 bases in the middle. CDR3 size: 17 residues. Germline CDR1 is SGHNT and CDR2 is YYREEE (reference sequence).

The chain has TRBV6-5 and TRBJ2-7, with a tentative D call TRBD2 (5 bases). Germline V lookup: CDR1 MNHEY, CDR2 SVGAGI. This CDR3 is built from 13 residues. Trimming left V 7 bases short and J 2 bases short, with 12 bases between. The CDR3 spells CASTPPGAYEQYF. The CDR3, as DNA: TGTGCCAGCACCCCCCCCGGGGCCTACGAGCAGTACTTC.

The rearrangement uses TRBV30 and TRBJ1-1; 7 nucleotides line up with TRBD1. Germline CDR1 GTSNPN, CDR2 SVGIG (reference sequence). Germline trimming cut 3 bases from V and 4 bases from J; bases unmatched to any gene: 8. CDR3 size: 14 residues. In DNA form, the CDR3 reads TGTGCCTGGAGACAAAGGGGGACAGTCACTGAAGCTTTCTTT. It specifies CAWRQRGTVTEAFF.

The gene calls are TRBV5-4 and TRBJ1-4; 11 nucleotides match TRBD1. Germline lookup yields CDR1 SGHNT and CDR2 YYREEE (reference sequence). V lost 4 bases to trimming and J lost 8 bases; unmatched junction nucleotides: 10. The CDR3 runs 16 residues. CDR3 DNA: TGTGCCAGCAGCCTCCACCGGCGGACAGGGGGCGAAAAACTGTTTTTT. Amino acid sequence: CASSLHRRTGGEKLFF.

The rearrangement joins TRBV4-3 to TRBJ2-3, with D perhaps TRBD2 (7 bases). V was clipped by 0 bases and J by 3 bases, with 19 bases between them. Looked up from germline, CDR1 is LGHNA and CDR2 is YSLEER. The CDR3 loop spans 18 amino acids. The CDR3 DNA follows: TGCGCCAGCAGCCAAGAAGGAGGGGGGAGGGGTCCAACAGATACGCAGTATTTT. This sequence encodes CASSQEGGGRGPTDTQYF.

The V call is TRBV10-1, the J call TRBJ1-2; D unresolved. This CDR3 spans 13 amino acids. Trimming took 0 bases from V and 8 from J, leaving 10 bases between them. The germline CDR1 and CDR2 sequences are WNHNN and SYGVQD (reference sequence). In nucleotides, the CDR3 is TGCGCCAGCAGTGAGTCTGGGGATCGAGGCTACACCTTC. Encoded protein: CASSESGDRGYTF.

A word on this clone: This CDR3 is also generated by other DNA sequences in the sample. The chain is built from TRBV5-1 and TRBJ2-1; either TRBD1 or TRBD2 may supply D (5 bases each). Germline V CDR1 and CDR2: SGHRS, YFSETQ. Trimming removed 3 bases at V and 1 base at J, with 11 bases between. The CDR3 consists of 15 residues. The CDR3 here is CASSSSGLSYNEQFF. In DNA, the CDR3 is TGCGCCAGCAGCTCGTCGGGGCTATCCTACAATGAGCAGTTCTTC.

The sample holds one count of this clone. The chain carries TRBV30 and TRBJ1-1; 8 nucleotides line up with TRBD1. Trimming cost V 3 bases and J 4 bases; bases outside gene matches: 10. The CDR3 runs to 15 residues. Germline CDR1 is GTSNPN and CDR2 is SVGIG (reference sequence). The CDR3 sequence is CAWRTPRGRTTEAFF. CDR3 bases: TGTGCCTGGAGGACTCCCAGGGGGCGAACCACTGAAGCTTTCTTT.

This clone was counted a single time. V and J are TRBV19 and TRBJ1-4, with TRBD1 as a possible D gene (5 bases). The CDR3 is made up of 15 amino acids. Germline loops: CDR1 LNHDA, CDR2 SQIVND (reference sequence). V shed 7 bases and J shed 7 bases, with 19 bases lying between them. The DNA of the CDR3 is TGTGCCAGTACCCCCGCAGGGAAGGGGAGTGAAAAACTGTTTTTT. Translating gives CASTPAGKGSEKLFF. The full variable domain, in which reference TRBV19 and TRBJ1-4 provide the parts outside the CDR3, is DGGITQSPKYLFRKEGQNVTLSCEQNLNHDAMYWYRQDPGQGLRLIYYSQIVNDFQKGDIAEGYSVSREKKESFPLTVTSAQKNPTAFYLCASTPAGKGSEKLFFGSGTQLSVL.